This section outlines one T cell receptor beta chain sequence together with its context. The specificity of this receptor is unknown. Base qualities are not provided; no much larger clone lies one nucleotide away. The sample comes from a study of T-cell memory formation after mild COVID-19 (dated by TCRdb to the early 2020s). Turning to the overall study: TCR sequence clusters from the two donors were found to be largely donor specific. T-cell clones expanding and contracting after mild COVID-19 in two donors were tracked by longitudinal TCRalpha and TCRbeta repertoire sequencing. Two young, previously healthy adult volunteers made up the cohort, one male and one female.

What the research found in general, with its limitations: From day 15 to 85, contracting clones showed balanced CD4/CD8 phenotypes, whereas a second wave of clones that expanded from day 15 to 37 leaned towards CD4+. Some responding clones were detected in pre-infection memory, which suggested that pre-existing cross-reactive memory T cells had joined the SARS-CoV-2 response. The second-wave clones that peaked on day 37 were not confirmed to be SARS-CoV-2 specific. Contracting CD4+ clones turned up mainly in the CM and EM memory subsets, whereas EMRA was where CD8+ clones were enriched. The study covered only a couple of mild cases, and larger cohorts including severe cases with pre-infection samples were considered necessary.

The sequencer listed for this sample is Illumina NovaSeq 6000. TCRalpha and TCRbeta cDNA libraries were constructed by 5'RACE with constant-segment primers, with sample barcodes and unique molecular identifiers being introduced. Trizol reagent was used to extract RNA from every sample. Libraries were amplified in two PCR steps, with a second sample barcode and Illumina TruSeq adapters added in the second step. The libraries were sequenced on an Illumina NovaSeq using 2 x 150 bp paired-end reads. On the study's bioinformatics: Demultiplexing of reads and collapsing into UMI-guided consensus sequences were performed with migec v1.2.7. With mixcr v2.1.11, UMI consensuses were aligned to TRA and TRB V and J templates and assembled into clonotypes. A clonotype was counted as expanded or contracted only when both edgeR and NoisET called the clonotype significant, with the noise models trained on biological replicates. edgeR calls used a false discovery rate-adjusted p below 0.01 and a log2 fold-change threshold of 1. As an exploratory analysis of dynamics, max-normalized trajectories of the 1000 most abundant clonotypes were examined by PCA with hierarchical clustering. Each responding clone was given a CD4 or CD8 phenotype based on the CD4+ and CD8+ repertoires, which had been sequenced separately. The public reads were reanalyzed by TCRdb: fastp trimming at Q25, MiXCR alignment, in-frame beta chains only. Identical CDR3 proteins give one entry, which carries the most common genes and DNA. The V and J calls and clone size are TCRdb's, not the authors'. Across this sample there are roughly 200,000 distinct CDR3 sequences, with over 9.5% seen only once. Of the sample, 3.5% is held by the ten largest clones.

Ficoll-Paque density gradient centrifugation was the method used to isolate PBMCs. The source material was PBMCs or a T cell subset sorted from them (not recorded which). The receptor was isolated from a man aged 18 to 30 who had mild COVID-19 (a few samples of this study predate the infection). The sample titles of this study are shuffled in the database, so cell type and time point are left out; the donor was told from shared clones.

CDR3 sequence: CRALRTSGAQETQYF. The DNA sequence is TGCAGGGCTCTCAGGACTAGCGGGGCGCAAGAGACCCAGTACTTC. Recombination connected TRBV20-1 to TRBJ2-5; 12 central bases correspond to TRBD2. The germline V gene (reference sequence) gives CDR1 as DFQATT and CDR2 as SNEGSKA. Its CDR3 holds 15 amino acids, cysteine through phenylalanine. The kept DNA is CDR3 alone, 45 bases in frame from the first base.